A single sample is the source of the 31 T cell receptor beta chains below, sequenced in a study of blood T cell repertoires in COVID-19. Some clones are missing from TCRdb's copy, which holds only in-frame ones; the method was immunoSEQ multiplex PCR. The sample records about 100,000 clones, 85% being singletons. The sample consisted of peripheral blood. The receptors derive from an older woman with active or convalescent COVID-19.

The rearrangement links TRBV28 to TRBJ1-3, with D perhaps TRBD1 (5 bases). Germline V gives CDR1 MDHEN, CDR2 SYDVKM. V lost 1 base and J lost 8, with 15 bases in between. CDR3 length: 15 residues. CDR3 nucleotides: TGTGCCAGCAGTTTATTTGCAGGGAAAGGATACACCATATATTTT. Amino acids: CASSLFAGKGYTIYF.

The chain recombines TRBV5-4 with TRBJ2-2; maybe TRBD2 (5 bases). Germline lookup yields CDR1 SGHNT and CDR2 YYREEE (reference sequence). Deletions cut 0 bases from V and 5 bases from J, with 11 bases between. The CDR3 has 15 amino acids. The CDR3 spells CASSLDSRGTGELFF. CDR3 nucleotide sequence: TGTGCCAGCAGCTTGGATAGCCGGGGTACCGGGGAGCTGTTTTTT.

This clone has just a few counts. This chain joins TRBV6-6 and TRBJ2-7; 10 nucleotides match TRBD2. Trimming at V came to 4 bases and at J to 4 bases, leaving 7 bases not matched to a gene. The V gene's germline CDR1 is MNHNY and CDR2 SVGAGI (reference sequence). There are 15 residues in the CDR3. The CDR3 spells CASSSSSGRPYEQYF. DNA for the CDR3: TGTGCCAGCAGTTCCTCTAGCGGGAGACCTTACGAGCAGTACTTC.

The chain employs TRBV6-2 or TRBV6-3 and TRBJ1-2, with D possibly matching TRBD1 (6 bases). The CDR3 has 15 residues. Germline V CDR1 and CDR2: MNHEY, SVGEGT. With 4 bases removed from V and 0 bases from J, the gap between germline ends came to 12 bases. The CDR3 region is CASSLGQPTNYGYTF. The CDR3 nucleotides are TGTGCCAGCAGTTTAGGACAGCCCACTAACTATGGCTACACCTTC.

This clone appeared once. In DNA form, the CDR3 reads TGCGCCAGCAGCCAAGGGGCCGGGGGGACAGATACGCAGTATTTT. This codes for CASSQGAGGTDTQYF. V is TRBV4-3 and J is TRBJ2-3; 7 bases line up with TRBD2. Losses at the gene ends were 1 base for V and 3 bases for J; bases not matched to a gene: 4. The CDR3 length is 15 residues. Germline assignment: CDR1 LGHNA and CDR2 YSLEER.

The J gene is TRBJ2-7, the V gene TRBV5-6, with TRBD1 matching over 9 bases. Germline CDR1 and CDR2: SGHDT and YYEEEE. After removal of 4 bases from V and 8 bases from J, the junction contained 7 bases not matched to a gene. There are 13 residues in the CDR3. CDR3 sequence: CASSDRDRAKQYF. The CDR3 DNA sequence: TGTGCCAGCAGCGACCGGGACAGGGCTAAGCAGTACTTC.

This clone was counted a single time. CDR3 DNA: TGTGCCAGCAGCTTGTTGGGGGGGGCCACAGATACGCAGTATTTT. Amino acid sequence: CASSLLGGATDTQYF. This chain connects TRBV7-2 to TRBJ2-3; weak D call: TRBD2 (7 bases). Germline V gene lookup returns CDR1 SGHTA and CDR2 FQGNSA. V lost 3 bases, J lost 2 bases, and 12 bases lay in between. The CDR3 is made up of 15 amino acids.

Remarks on this clone: Germline and junction disagree at one end, which may indicate a read error. The V and J genes are TRBV7-7 and TRBJ2-1; D call uncertain. There are 15 residues in the CDR3. CDR1 and CDR2 (germline): SSHAT, FNYEAQ (reference sequence). The DNA of the CDR3 is TGTGCTAGCAGCTCCGACTCAAGCTCCTACAATGAGCAGTTCTTC. Translated: CASSSDSSSYNEQFF.

The gene calls are TRBV21-1 and TRBJ1-6; whether TRBD1, the table's D call, matches the DNA was not checked. TRBV21-1 is marked as a pseudogene. This CDR3 region has 17 residues. This CDR3 reads CASTSPHRGSYNSPLHF. The CDR3 DNA reads as TGTGCCAGCACTTCCCCCCATAGGGGTAGTTATAATTCACCCCTCCACTTT.

The chain joins TRBV7-4 to TRBJ2-7, with a possible D match to TRBD1 (6 bases). The CDR3 contains 15 residues. V shed 4 bases and J shed 4 bases, with 17 bases lying between them. CDR1 SGHVT and CDR2 SQSDAQ come from the germline V gene. CDR3 residues: CASSSNRAQLYEQYF. DNA of the CDR3: TGTGCCAGCAGCTCAAACAGGGCCCAACTGTACGAGCAGTACTTC.

Regarding this clone: Other nucleotide sequences from this sample produce the same CDR3. The CDR3 sequence is CASSSGTGTDTQYF. Here the CDR3 DNA reads TGCGCCAGCAGCTCGGGAACGGGGACAGATACGCAGTATTTT. The V call is TRBV5-1, the J call TRBJ2-3; maybe TRBD2 (5 bases). The length of the CDR3 is 14 residues. Per germline, CDR1 SGHRS and CDR2 YFSETQ. Trimming removed 3 bases from V and 3 bases from J, with 11 bases in between. Drawing the rest from reference TRBV5-1 and TRBJ2-3, the complete variable domain is KAGVTQTPRYLIKTRGQQVTLSCSPISGHRSVSWYQQTPGQGLQFLFEYFSETQRNKGNFPGRFSGRQFSNSRSEMNVSTLELGDSALYLCASSSGTGTDTQYFGPGTRLTVL.

The rearrangement links TRBV18 to TRBJ1-4, with 7 positions matching TRBD1. Losses at the gene ends were 3 bases for V and 0 bases for J; bases not matched to a gene: 4. Germline CDR1 KGHSH, CDR2 LQKENI. This CDR3 has 16 residues. The CDR3 sequence is CASSPGQSSTNEKLFF. The DNA for the CDR3 is TGTGCCAGCTCACCGGGACAGAGTTCAACTAATGAAAAACTGTTTTTT.

This clone appeared a few times. The chain links TRBV19 to TRBJ2-7; perhaps TRBD1 as D (6 bases). The CDR3 totals 13 residues. Germline V gene sequence: CDR1 LNHDA, CDR2 SQIVND (reference sequence). V lost 4 bases to trimming and J lost 7 bases, with 14 bases between them. CDR3 sequence reads: CASSTRTVGEQYF. The CDR3 DNA is TGTGCCAGTAGTACCCGGACAGTGGGAGAGCAGTACTTC.

The chain links TRBV6-2 or TRBV6-3 to TRBJ1-6; D might be TRBD1 (6 bases). Germline V gives CDR1 MNHEY, CDR2 SVGEGT. Trimming removed 1 base from V and 6 bases from J, with 10 bases in between. The CDR3 consists of 15 residues. CDR3 in DNA: TGTGCCAGCAGTTACTTTCCCAGGGGTAATTCACCCCTCCACTTT. Amino acids: CASSYFPRGNSPLHF.

The chain carries TRBV30 and TRBJ1-3; 8 bases agree with TRBD1. Germline lookup yields CDR1 GTSNPN and CDR2 SVGIG (reference sequence). This CDR3 is 15 amino acids long. V shed 0 bases, J shed 8 bases, and the junction held 9 bases outside the gene matches. CDR3 in DNA: TGTGCCTGGAGTGTACTGGGACAGGCTGTCCACACCATATATTTT. It is translated as CAWSVLGQAVHTIYF.

The CDR3 sequence is CASRGTGGKGYTF. The CDR3, as DNA: TGTGCCAGCAGAGGGACAGGGGGTAAAGGCTACACCTTC. The chain couples TRBV2 to TRBJ1-2, with 11 nucleotides matching TRBD1. The CDR3 is 13 residues long. The junction had 5 bases not matched to a gene; V was cut back by 6 bases and J by 8 bases. Germline lookup yields CDR1 SNHLY and CDR2 FYNNEI.

CDR3 nucleotides: TGTGCCAGCAGTTTGCAGGGGCTATACACAGATACGCAGTATTTT. This sequence encodes CASSLQGLYTDTQYF. The rearrangement links TRBV27 to TRBJ2-3; a weak D match, TRBD1 (6 bases). V was clipped by 3 bases and J by 2 bases, with 12 bases between them. This CDR3 comprises 15 residues. Germline V CDR1 and CDR2: MNHEY, SMNVEV (reference sequence).

The chain has TRBV24-1 and TRBJ2-1; TRBD2 aligns across 8 bases. The V and J ends lost 7 bases and 4 bases, in that order; junction bases with no gene match: 17. Germline V CDR1 and CDR2: KGHDR, SFDVKD. This CDR3 has 18 residues. This CDR3 is CATSSSVAGPISYNEQFF. In nucleotides, the CDR3 is TGTGCCACCAGCTCGTCCGTAGCGGGACCGATTTCATACAATGAGCAGTTCTTC.

J is TRBJ2-3 and V is TRBV5-8; TRBD2 aligns across 8 bases. The length of the CDR3 is 14 residues. V lost 3 bases to trimming and J lost 3 bases; unmatched junction nucleotides: 3. CDR1 is SGHTS and CDR2 is YDEGEE in the germline V gene. The CDR3 bases are TGTGCCAGCAGCTCCAGCGGGAGAACAGATACGCAGTATTTT. Translating it yields CASSSSGRTDTQYF. The full variable domain, in which reference TRBV5-8 and TRBJ2-3 provide the parts outside the CDR3, is EAGVTQSPTHLIKTRGQQATLRCSPISGHTSVYWYQQALGLGLQFLLWYDEGEERNRGNFPPRFSGRQFPNYSSELNVNALELEDSALYLCASSSSGRTDTQYFGPGTRLTVL.

This chain uses TRBV6-5 with TRBJ2-1, with TRBD2 identical over 8 bases. CDR1 and CDR2 (germline): MNHEY, SVGAGI. CDR3 length: 14 residues. Trimming cost V 6 bases and J 5 bases; bases outside gene matches: 6. The CDR3 protein is CASRRGLADNEQFF. In DNA, the CDR3 is TGTGCCAGCAGACGCGGACTAGCTGACAATGAGCAGTTCTTC.

The chain combines TRBV4-2 with TRBJ2-1; D remains unclear. V was shortened by 0 bases and J by 9 bases, with 9 bases between the two germline ends. The CDR3 spans 13 residues. Germline-derived CDR1 and CDR2 are LGHNA and YNFKEQ. CDR3 sequence (DNA): TGTGCCAGCAGCCAAGAGCCCGAAGCTGAGCAGTTCTTC. Protein: CASSQEPEAEQFF.

V gene TRBV12-3 or TRBV12-4 combines with J gene TRBJ1-5; TRBD1 is a possible D gene (6 bases). V lost 5 bases, J lost 7 bases, and 12 bases lay in between. The CDR3 has 13 residues. CDR3 residues: CASSLQGKQPQHF. In DNA form, the CDR3 reads TGTGCCAGCAGTCTACAGGGTAAACAGCCCCAGCATTTT.

Here the CDR3 reads CASSIRSGGGGTEAFF. CDR3 nucleotides: TGTGCCAGTAGTATAAGGTCCGGGGGAGGTGGCACTGAAGCTTTCTTT. V and J are TRBV19 and TRBJ1-1, with D maybe TRBD1 (5 bases). CDR3 length equals 16 residues. V was shortened by 2 bases and J by 4 bases, with 17 bases between the two germline ends. CDR1 and CDR2 (germline): LNHDA, SQIVND (reference sequence).

The rearrangement uses TRBV15 and TRBJ2-3; 11 bases map to TRBD2. V shed 0 bases, J shed 6 bases, and the junction held 8 bases outside the gene matches. CDR3 size: 17 residues. Per the germline V gene, CDR1 is LNHNV and CDR2 is YYDKDF (reference sequence). The CDR3 nucleotides read TGTGCCACCAGCAGAGATTGGGCTAGCGGGGGGCCTGATACGCAGTATTTT. It encodes CATSRDWASGGPDTQYF.

V and J are TRBV6-6 and TRBJ1-4, with D unresolved. The CDR3 runs to 14 residues. V lost 2 bases to trimming and J lost 0 bases, with 4 bases between them. From germline, CDR1 is MNHNY and CDR2 SVGAGI (reference sequence). The CDR3 DNA reads TGTGCCAGCAGTTACCCGGCAACTAATGAAAAACTGTTTTTT. This gives the protein CASSYPATNEKLFF.

V and J are TRBV7-6 and TRBJ2-4; D possibly corresponds to TRBD1 (6 bases). CDR3 length: 16 amino acids. The germline V gene encodes CDR1 SGHVS and CDR2 FNYEAQ. V lost 5 bases to trimming and J lost 5 bases, with 19 bases between them. The CDR3 DNA reads as TGTGCCAGCAGCCCAGTGATGACGACAGGAGAAAACATTCAGTACTTC. Encoded protein: CASSPVMTTGENIQYF. The complete variable domain, with remaining parts taken from reference TRBV7-6 and TRBJ2-4, reads GAGVSQSPRYKVTKRGQDVALRCDPISGHVSLYWYRQALGQGPEFLTYFNYEAQQDKSGLPNDRFSAERPEGSISTLTIQRTEQRDSAMYRCASSPVMTTGENIQYFGAGTRLSVL.

This chain links TRBV28 with TRBJ2-5, with 11 bases matching TRBD2. CDR1 MDHEN and CDR2 SYDVKM come from the germline V gene. V shed 6 bases and J 3 bases; nucleotides not matched to a gene: 9. The CDR3 spans 16 residues. DNA for the CDR3: TGTGCCAGCAGATCTGGACTAGCGGGTACAAAAGAGACCCAGTACTTC. Translation gives CASRSGLAGTKETQYF.

This clone was counted between two and nine times. J is TRBJ1-2 and V is TRBV5-4, with 7 bases lining up with TRBD1. The CDR3 totals 13 residues. With 0 bases clipped from V and 6 bases from J, the junction kept 2 bases outside the gene matches. Germline V CDR1 and CDR2: SGHNT, YYREEE (reference sequence). The CDR3 protein is CASSLETGNGYTF. Here the CDR3 DNA reads TGTGCCAGCAGCTTGGAGACAGGGAATGGCTACACCTTC.

Comments on this clone: Sequence at one end of the junction differs from germline and may be a read error. V usage is TRBV29-1 and J usage is TRBJ1-2; the match to TRBD1 covers 8 bases. The CDR3 has 14 residues. The germline gives CDR1 SQVTM, CDR2 ANQGSEA. This CDR3 is CSVTERTGNFGYTF. CDR3 sequence (DNA): TGCAGCGTTACAGAGAGGACAGGGAACTTTGGCTACACCTTC.

V is TRBV19 and J is TRBJ2-7; 10 nucleotides align to TRBD1. This CDR3 has 14 amino acids. V lost 5 bases to trimming and J lost 3 bases; unmatched junction nucleotides: 4. The germline gives CDR1 LNHDA, CDR2 SQIVND (reference sequence). The chain's CDR3 is CASSRRDRGYEQYF. The CDR3 nucleotides read TGTGCCAGTAGTCGAAGGGACAGGGGCTACGAGCAGTACTTC.

This chain links TRBV7-2 with TRBJ1-6; weak D call: TRBD1 (5 bases). This CDR3 spans 19 amino acids. Trimming removed 3 bases at V and 1 base at J, with 19 bases between. Looked up from germline, CDR1 is SGHTA and CDR2 is FQGNSA. CDR3 protein: CASSFSQGSQRSYNSPLHF. The DNA for the CDR3 is TGTGCCAGCAGCTTCTCTCAGGGCTCTCAGAGGTCCTATAATTCACCCCTCCACTTT.